The 24 T cell receptor beta chains reported below all come from one sample, sequenced in a study of T cells expressing NK-cell markers (dated by TCRdb to between 2020 and 2021). The method was 5' RACE. The listed sequencing device is Illumina HiSeq 2000. With the reads reprocessed by TCRdb, a single entry stands for each CDR3 protein sequence and no DNA is reported. The table held for this sample gives 500,000 to 600,000 distinct CDR3 sequences. Of the sample, approximately 3.6% falls within the top ten clones. The sample was blood T cells: a sorted CD56 or NKG2C T cell subset, CD4+ or CD8+ T cells, or bulk PBMC T cells (not recorded which). The receptors come from a man between 18 and 29 years old in good health. Donor details come from another sample of the same person, matched by shared clones.

J is TRBJ1-3 and V is TRBV20-1. This CDR3 has 14 residues. Germline V gene sequence: CDR1 DFQATT, CDR2 SNEGSKA (reference sequence). CDR3 protein: CSASTFRDGHTIYF.

The V and J genes are TRBV20-1 and TRBJ2-1; TCRdb returns TRBD1, unconfirmable since there is no DNA. Germline CDR1 is DFQATT and CDR2 is SNEGSKA (reference sequence). The CDR3 length is 12 residues. This chain's CDR3 is CSALKTTGEQFF.

The gene calls are TRBV29-1 and TRBJ2-2; the TCRdb call, TRBD1, lacks DNA for checking. Germline CDR1 is SQVTM and CDR2 is ANQGSEA. The CDR3 consists of 13 residues. The CDR3 protein is CSVRQGPTGELFF.

This rearrangement joins TRBV5-5 to TRBJ1-5; TCRdb designates TRBD1, a call that cannot be tested without DNA. This CDR3 comprises 16 residues. CDR1 and CDR2 from the germline V gene are SGHKS and YYEKEE (reference sequence). The CDR3 sequence: CASSFGALGANQPQHF. Drawing the rest from reference TRBV5-5 and TRBJ1-5, the complete variable domain is DAGVTQSPTHLIKTRGQQVTLRCSPISGHKSVSWYQQVLGQGPQFIFQYYEKEERGRGNFPDRFSARQFPNYSSELNVNALLLGDSALYLCASSFGALGANQPQHFGDGTRLSIL.

CDR3 sequence reads: CAISGVKGTDTQYF. This sequence joins TRBV10-3 and TRBJ2-3. CDR3 length equals 14 residues. Looked up from germline, CDR1 is ENHRY and CDR2 is SYGVKD.

The rearrangement joins TRBV18 to TRBJ2-5; TCRdb's D call of TRBD1 is untestable without DNA. This CDR3 region has 15 residues. Germline CDR1 is KGHSH and CDR2 is LQKENI. The CDR3 spells CASSPYLDPGETQYF.

Here the CDR3 reads CASSRTGVALAAEQYF. This chain links TRBV27 with TRBJ2-7; TCRdb indicates TRBD1, and absent DNA this call remains unverified. CDR1 and CDR2 from the germline V gene are MNHEY and SMNVEV (reference sequence). The CDR3 is 16 residues long.

The J gene is TRBJ2-5, the V gene TRBV25-1; TCRdb returns TRBD1, unconfirmable since there is no DNA. CDR1 and CDR2 from the germline V gene are MGHDK and SYGVNS. The length of the CDR3 is 19 residues. Here the CDR3 reads CASIPGMGPGTEYQETQYF.

V usage is TRBV18 and J usage is TRBJ2-3. The CDR3 length is 15 residues. The V gene's germline CDR1 is KGHSH and CDR2 LQKENI. The CDR3 reads CASSPPGLSTDTQYF.

This rearrangement joins TRBV20-1 to TRBJ2-7. The CDR3 runs 12 residues. CDR1 and CDR2 (germline): DFQATT, SNEGSKA (reference sequence). The CDR3 sequence is CSAAERPDEQYF.

This chain uses TRBV7-9 with TRBJ1-1. Per germline, CDR1 SEHNR and CDR2 FQNEAQ (reference sequence). This CDR3 comprises 15 residues. The CDR3 protein is CASSLYREGNTEAFF.

The chain recombines TRBV4-2 with TRBJ2-1. This CDR3 is 14 amino acids long. The germline V gene encodes CDR1 LGHNA and CDR2 YNFKEQ. The CDR3 protein is CASSHDKAGHEQFF.

This CDR3 reads CASSPGSGQPQHF. This chain links TRBV18 with TRBJ1-5. This CDR3 is 13 amino acids long. Germline V gene data show CDR1 as KGHSH and CDR2 as LQKENI. Using reference TRBV18 and TRBJ1-5 for the parts outside the CDR3, the full variable domain is NAGVMQNPRHLVRRRGQEARLRCSPMKGHSHVYWYRQLPEEGLKFMVYLQKENIIDESGMPKERFSAEFPKEGPSILRIQQVVRGDSAAYFCASSPGSGQPQHFGDGTRLSIL.

This chain uses TRBV5-1 with TRBJ1-4; TCRdb designates TRBD1, a call that cannot be tested without DNA. The CDR3 length is 17 residues. CDR1 and CDR2 from the germline V gene are SGHRS and YFSETQ. CDR3 residues: CASSDRDRGQTNEKLFF.

J is TRBJ1-5 and V is TRBV18. This CDR3 is 16 amino acids long. Germline loops: CDR1 KGHSH, CDR2 LQKENI. The CDR3 region is CASSPRQTDSNQPQHF.

The chain uses TRBV29-1 and TRBJ1-1; TCRdb's assignment of TRBD1 cannot be checked, as there is no DNA. CDR3 length: 13 amino acids. Looked up from germline, CDR1 is SQVTM and CDR2 is ANQGSEA. CDR3 loop: CSVGEGGDTEAFF.

The rearrangement links TRBV19 to TRBJ1-1. The CDR3 totals 13 residues. Per the germline V gene, CDR1 is LNHDA and CDR2 is SQIVND (reference sequence). The CDR3 is CASSAGRHTEAFF.

This chain uses TRBV20-1 with TRBJ2-5; the TCRdb D gene call, TRBD1, has no DNA to confirm it. Germline-derived CDR1 and CDR2 are DFQATT and SNEGSKA (reference sequence). This CDR3 has 14 residues. The CDR3 protein is CSARGQGGKETQYF.

CDR3 region: CASSIQDVSYEQYF. The J gene is TRBJ2-7, the V gene TRBV11-2. Germline CDR1 is SGHAT and CDR2 is FQNNGV. CDR3 length: 14 residues.

The chain uses TRBV4-2 and TRBJ1-1. The CDR3 is 14 amino acids. The germline V gene has CDR1 LGHNA and CDR2 YNFKEQ. The CDR3: CASSHSTGAAEAFF.

The V gene is TRBV5-1, the J gene TRBJ2-3; the D gene TCRdb calls, TRBD1, cannot be checked with no DNA. CDR3 length equals 16 residues. Germline lookup yields CDR1 SGHRS and CDR2 YFSETQ. The CDR3 sequence: CASASSVGVNTDTQYF.

The chain recombines TRBV10-3 with TRBJ1-2. The CDR3 covers 15 residues. Germline V gives CDR1 ENHRY, CDR2 SYGVKD. CDR3 sequence reads: CAIADRSPANYGYTF.

The chain links TRBV5-6 to TRBJ2-3; TCRdb lists TRBD2, though no DNA is available to test this call. Germline loops: CDR1 SGHDT, CDR2 YYEEEE. The CDR3 totals 16 residues. CDR3 protein: CASSSILGRDTDTQYF.

The chain combines TRBV3-1 with TRBJ2-1; the D call of TRBD2 rests on TCRdb alone, since no DNA is present to check it. Germline CDR1 reads LGHDT; CDR2 reads YNNKEL (reference sequence). This CDR3 comprises 17 residues. The CDR3 loop reads CASTRLAGGPDNNEQFF.